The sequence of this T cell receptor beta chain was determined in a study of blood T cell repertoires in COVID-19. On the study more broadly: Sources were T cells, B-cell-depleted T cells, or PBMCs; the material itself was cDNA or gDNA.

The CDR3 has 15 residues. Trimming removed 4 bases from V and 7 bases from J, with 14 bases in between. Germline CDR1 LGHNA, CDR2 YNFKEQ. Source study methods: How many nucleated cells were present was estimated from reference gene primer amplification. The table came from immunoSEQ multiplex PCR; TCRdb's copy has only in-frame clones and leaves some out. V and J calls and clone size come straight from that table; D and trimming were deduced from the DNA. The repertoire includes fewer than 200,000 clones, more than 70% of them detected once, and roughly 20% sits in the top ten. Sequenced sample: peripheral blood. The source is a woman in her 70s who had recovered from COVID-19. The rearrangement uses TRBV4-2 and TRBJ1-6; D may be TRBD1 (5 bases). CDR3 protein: CASSPGGWENSPLHF. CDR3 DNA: TGTGCCAGCAGCCCGGGGGGGTGGGAGAATTCACCCCTCCACTTT.